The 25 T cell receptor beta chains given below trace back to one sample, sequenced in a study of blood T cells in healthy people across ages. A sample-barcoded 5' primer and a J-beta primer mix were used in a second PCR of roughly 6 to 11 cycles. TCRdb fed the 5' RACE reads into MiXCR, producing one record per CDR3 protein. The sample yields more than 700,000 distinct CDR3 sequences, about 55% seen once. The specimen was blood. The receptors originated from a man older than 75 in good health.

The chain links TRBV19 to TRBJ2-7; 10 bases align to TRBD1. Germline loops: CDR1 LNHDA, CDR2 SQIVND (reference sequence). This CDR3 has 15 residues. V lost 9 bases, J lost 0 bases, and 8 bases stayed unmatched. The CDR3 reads CARLPGQGFSYEQYF. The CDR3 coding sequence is TGTGCCAGACTACCGGGACAGGGGTTCTCCTACGAGCAGTACTTC.

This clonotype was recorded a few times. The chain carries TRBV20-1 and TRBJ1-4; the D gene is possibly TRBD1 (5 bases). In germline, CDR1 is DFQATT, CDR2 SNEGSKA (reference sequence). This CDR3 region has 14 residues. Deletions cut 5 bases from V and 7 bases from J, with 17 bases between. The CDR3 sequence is CSAPLQYGGEKLFF. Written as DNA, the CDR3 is TGCAGTGCTCCACTCCAGTACGGGGGTGAAAAACTGTTTTTT.

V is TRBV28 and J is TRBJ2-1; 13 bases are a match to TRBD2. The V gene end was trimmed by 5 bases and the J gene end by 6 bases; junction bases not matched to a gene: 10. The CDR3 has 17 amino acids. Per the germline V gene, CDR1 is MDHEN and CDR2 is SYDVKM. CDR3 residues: CASSPSGLAGVPNEQFF. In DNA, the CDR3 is TGTGCCAGCAGTCCATCCGGACTAGCGGGAGTCCCCAATGAGCAGTTCTTC.

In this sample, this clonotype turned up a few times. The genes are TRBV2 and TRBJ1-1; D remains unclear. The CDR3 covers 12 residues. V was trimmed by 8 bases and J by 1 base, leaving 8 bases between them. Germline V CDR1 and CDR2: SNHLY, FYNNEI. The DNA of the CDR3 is TGTGCCAGCGTGAAGGAGAACACTGAAGCTTTCTTT. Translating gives CASVKENTEAFF. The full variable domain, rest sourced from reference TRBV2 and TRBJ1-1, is EPEVTQTPSHQVTQMGQEVILRCVPISNHLYFYWYRQILGQKVEFLVSFYNNEISEKSEIFDDQFSVERPDGSNFTLKIRSTKLEDSAMYFCASVKENTEAFFGQGTRLTVV.

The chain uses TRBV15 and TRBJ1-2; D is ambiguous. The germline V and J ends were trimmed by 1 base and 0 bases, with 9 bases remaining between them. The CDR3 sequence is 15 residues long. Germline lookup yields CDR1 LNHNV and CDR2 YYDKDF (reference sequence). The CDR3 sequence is CATSRAVGANYGYTF. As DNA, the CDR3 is TGTGCCACCAGCAGAGCCGTAGGAGCTAACTATGGCTACACCTTC.

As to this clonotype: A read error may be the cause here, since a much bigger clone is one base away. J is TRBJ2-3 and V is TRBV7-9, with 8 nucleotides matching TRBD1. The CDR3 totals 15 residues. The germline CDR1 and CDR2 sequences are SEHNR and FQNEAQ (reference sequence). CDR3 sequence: CAGSGWTGSTDTQYF. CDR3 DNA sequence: TGTGCCGGCAGCGGATGGACAGGGAGCACAGATACGCAGTATTTT. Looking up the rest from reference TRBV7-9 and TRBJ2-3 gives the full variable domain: DTGVSQNPRHKITKRGQNVTFRCDPISEHNRLYWYRQTLGQGPEFLTYFQNEAQLEKSRLLSDRFSAERPKGSFSTLEIQRTEQGDSAMYLCAGSGWTGSTDTQYFGPGTRLTVL.

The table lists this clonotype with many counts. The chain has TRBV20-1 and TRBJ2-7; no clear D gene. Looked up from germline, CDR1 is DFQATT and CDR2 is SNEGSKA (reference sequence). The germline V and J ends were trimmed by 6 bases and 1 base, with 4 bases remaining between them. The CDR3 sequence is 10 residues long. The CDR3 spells CSARSYEQYF. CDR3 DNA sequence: TGCAGTGCCCGTTCCTACGAGCAGTACTTC.

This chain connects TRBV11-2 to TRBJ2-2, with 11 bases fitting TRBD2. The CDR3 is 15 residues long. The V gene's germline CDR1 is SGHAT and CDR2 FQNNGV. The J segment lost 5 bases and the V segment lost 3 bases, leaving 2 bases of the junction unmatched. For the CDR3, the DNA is TGTGCCAGCAGCTTCCTAGCGGGAGGAACCGGGGAGCTGTTTTTT. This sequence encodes CASSFLAGGTGELFF.

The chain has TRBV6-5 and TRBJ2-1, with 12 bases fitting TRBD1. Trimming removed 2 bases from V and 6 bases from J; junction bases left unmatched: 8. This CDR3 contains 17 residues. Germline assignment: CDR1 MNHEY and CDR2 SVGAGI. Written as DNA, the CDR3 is TGTGCCAGCAGTTACGTCGGCGGGACAGGGGGCTCCAATGAGCAGTTCTTC. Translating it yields CASSYVGGTGGSNEQFF.

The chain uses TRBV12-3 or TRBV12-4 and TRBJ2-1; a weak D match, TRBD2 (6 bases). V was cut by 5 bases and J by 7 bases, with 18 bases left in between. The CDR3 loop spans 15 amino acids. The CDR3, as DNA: TGTGCCAGCAGTGAGATCGCGGGATTGAGTAATGAGCAGTTCTTC. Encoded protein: CASSEIAGLSNEQFF.

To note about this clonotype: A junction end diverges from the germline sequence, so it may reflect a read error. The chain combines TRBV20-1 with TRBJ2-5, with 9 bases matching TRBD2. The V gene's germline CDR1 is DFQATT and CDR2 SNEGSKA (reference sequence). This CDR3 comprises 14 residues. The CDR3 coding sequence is TGCAATGCTGATAAGCGGGGGGTACAGCGGACCCAGTACTTC. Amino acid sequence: CNADKRGVQRTQYF.

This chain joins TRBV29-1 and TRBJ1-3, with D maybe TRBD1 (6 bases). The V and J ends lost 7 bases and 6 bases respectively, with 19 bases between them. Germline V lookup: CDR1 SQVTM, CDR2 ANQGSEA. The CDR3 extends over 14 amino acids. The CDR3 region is CSAEATGRTNTIYF. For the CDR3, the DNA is TGCAGCGCCGAAGCCACAGGGCGCACAAACACCATATATTTT.

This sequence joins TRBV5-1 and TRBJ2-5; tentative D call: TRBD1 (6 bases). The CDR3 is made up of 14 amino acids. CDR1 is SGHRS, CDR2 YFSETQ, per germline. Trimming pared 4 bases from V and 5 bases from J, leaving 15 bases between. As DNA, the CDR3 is TGCGCCAGCAGCCCCGGCAGGGGCGACGAGACCCAGTACTTC. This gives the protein CASSPGRGDETQYF.

Here the CDR3 reads CASSLAGGSSSYEQYF. In DNA form, the CDR3 reads TGCGCCAGCAGCTTGGCGGGCGGTAGTAGTTCCTACGAGCAGTACTTC. The chain joins TRBV5-1 to TRBJ2-7; no clear D gene. The CDR3 is made up of 16 amino acids. The germline V gene has CDR1 SGHRS and CDR2 YFSETQ. The V end lost 0 bases, the J end lost 1 base, and 14 bases lay between the germline ends.

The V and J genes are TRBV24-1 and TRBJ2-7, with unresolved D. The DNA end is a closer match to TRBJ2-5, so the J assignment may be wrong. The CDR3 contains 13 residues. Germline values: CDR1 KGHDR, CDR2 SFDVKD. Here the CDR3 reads CATSAPRQETQYF. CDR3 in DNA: TGTGCCACCAGTGCTCCACGTCAAGAGACCCAGTACTTC.

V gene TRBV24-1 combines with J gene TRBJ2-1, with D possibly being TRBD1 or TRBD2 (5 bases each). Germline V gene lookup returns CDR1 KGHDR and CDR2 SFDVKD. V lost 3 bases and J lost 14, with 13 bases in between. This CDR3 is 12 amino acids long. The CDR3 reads CATSDVGTAEFF. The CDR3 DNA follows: TGTGCCACCAGTGATGTTGGGACCGCGGAGTTCTTC.

This CDR3 reads CASSLAGQGSYDAYF. Written as DNA, the CDR3 is TGTGCCAGCAGCTTAGCCGGACAGGGTTCATATGACGCGTATTTT. J is TRBJ2-3 and V is TRBV7-9, with 8 bases lining up with TRBD1. CDR1 SEHNR and CDR2 FQNEAQ come from the germline V gene (reference sequence). With 0 bases clipped from V and 14 bases from J, the junction kept 13 bases outside the gene matches. There are 15 residues in the CDR3.

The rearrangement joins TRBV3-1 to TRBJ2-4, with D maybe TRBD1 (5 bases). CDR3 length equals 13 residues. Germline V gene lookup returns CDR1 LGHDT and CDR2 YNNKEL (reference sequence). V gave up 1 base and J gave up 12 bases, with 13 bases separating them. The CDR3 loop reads CASSQGQRRTQYF. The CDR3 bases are TGTGCCAGCAGCCAAGGACAGAGACGAACTCAGTACTTC.

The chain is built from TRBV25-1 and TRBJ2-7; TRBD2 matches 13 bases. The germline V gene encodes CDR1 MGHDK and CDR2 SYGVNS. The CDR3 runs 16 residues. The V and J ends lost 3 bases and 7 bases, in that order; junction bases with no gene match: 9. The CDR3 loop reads CASSDVSTSGRGEQYF. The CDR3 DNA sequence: TGTGCCAGCAGTGACGTGTCAACTAGCGGGAGGGGGGAGCAGTACTTC.

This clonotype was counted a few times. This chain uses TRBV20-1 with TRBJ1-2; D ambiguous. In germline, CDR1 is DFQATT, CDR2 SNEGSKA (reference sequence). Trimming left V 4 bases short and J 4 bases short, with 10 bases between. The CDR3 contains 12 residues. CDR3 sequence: CSANEGIYGYTF. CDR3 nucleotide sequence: TGCAGTGCTAATGAGGGAATCTATGGCTACACCTTC.

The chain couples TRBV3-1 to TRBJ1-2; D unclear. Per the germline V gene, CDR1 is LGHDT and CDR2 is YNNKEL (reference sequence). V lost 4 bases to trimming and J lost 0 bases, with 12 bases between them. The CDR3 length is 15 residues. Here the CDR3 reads CASSLEGPPNYGYTF. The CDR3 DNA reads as TGTGCCAGCAGCCTTGAAGGGCCTCCTAACTATGGCTACACCTTC.

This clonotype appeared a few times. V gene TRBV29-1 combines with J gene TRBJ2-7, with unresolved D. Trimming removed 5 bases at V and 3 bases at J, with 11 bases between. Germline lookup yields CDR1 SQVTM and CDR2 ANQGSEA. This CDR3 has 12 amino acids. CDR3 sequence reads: CSVRLADYEQYF. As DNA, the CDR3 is TGCAGCGTTAGGCTCGCCGACTACGAGCAGTACTTC.

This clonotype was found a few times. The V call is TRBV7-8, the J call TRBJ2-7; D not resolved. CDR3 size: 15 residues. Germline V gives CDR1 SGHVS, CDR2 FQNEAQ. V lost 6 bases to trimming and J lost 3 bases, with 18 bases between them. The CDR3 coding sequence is TGTGCCAGCAGTTCGGACGGATCCCCTCTCTACGAGCAGTACTTC. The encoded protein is CASSSDGSPLYEQYF.

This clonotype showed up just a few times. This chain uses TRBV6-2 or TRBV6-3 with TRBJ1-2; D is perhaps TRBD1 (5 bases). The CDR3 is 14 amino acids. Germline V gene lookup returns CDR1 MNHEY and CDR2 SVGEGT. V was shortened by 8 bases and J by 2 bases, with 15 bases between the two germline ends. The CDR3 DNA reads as TGTGCCAGCTGCAGCACGGGGCCCAACTATGGCTACACCTTC. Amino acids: CASCSTGPNYGYTF.

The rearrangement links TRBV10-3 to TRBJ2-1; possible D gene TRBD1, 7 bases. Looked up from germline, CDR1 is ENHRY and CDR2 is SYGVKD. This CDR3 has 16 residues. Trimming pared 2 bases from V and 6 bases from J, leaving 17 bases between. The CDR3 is CAISENRGGFGNEQFF. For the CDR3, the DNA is TGTGCCATCAGTGAGAACAGGGGAGGTTTCGGCAATGAGCAGTTCTTC.